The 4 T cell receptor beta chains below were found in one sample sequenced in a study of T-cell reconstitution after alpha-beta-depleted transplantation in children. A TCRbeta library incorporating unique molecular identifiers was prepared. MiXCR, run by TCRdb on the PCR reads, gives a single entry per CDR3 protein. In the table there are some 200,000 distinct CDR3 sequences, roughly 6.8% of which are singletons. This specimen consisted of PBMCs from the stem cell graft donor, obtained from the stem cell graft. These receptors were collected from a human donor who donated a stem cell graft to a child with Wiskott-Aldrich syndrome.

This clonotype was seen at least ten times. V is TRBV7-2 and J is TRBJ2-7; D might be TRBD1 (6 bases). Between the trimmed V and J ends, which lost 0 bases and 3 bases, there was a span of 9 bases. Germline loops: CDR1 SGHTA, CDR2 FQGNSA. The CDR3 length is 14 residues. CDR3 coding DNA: TGTGCCAGCAGCTTAGCGGGGACAAACTACGAGCAGTACTTC. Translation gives CASSLAGTNYEQYF.

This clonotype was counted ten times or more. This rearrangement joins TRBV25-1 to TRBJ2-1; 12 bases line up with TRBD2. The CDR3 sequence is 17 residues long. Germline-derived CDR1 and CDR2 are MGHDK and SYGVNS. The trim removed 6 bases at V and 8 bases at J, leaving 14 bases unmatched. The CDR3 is CASRPTPGTSGRDEQFF. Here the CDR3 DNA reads TGTGCCAGCAGACCCACCCCCGGGACTAGCGGGCGGGATGAGCAGTTCTTC.

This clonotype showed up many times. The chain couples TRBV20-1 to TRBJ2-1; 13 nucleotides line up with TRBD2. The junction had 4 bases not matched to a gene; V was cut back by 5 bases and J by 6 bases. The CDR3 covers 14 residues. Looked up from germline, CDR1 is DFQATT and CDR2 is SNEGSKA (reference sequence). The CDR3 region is CSAWTSGRGNEQFF. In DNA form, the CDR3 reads TGCAGTGCTTGGACTAGCGGGAGAGGCAATGAGCAGTTCTTC.

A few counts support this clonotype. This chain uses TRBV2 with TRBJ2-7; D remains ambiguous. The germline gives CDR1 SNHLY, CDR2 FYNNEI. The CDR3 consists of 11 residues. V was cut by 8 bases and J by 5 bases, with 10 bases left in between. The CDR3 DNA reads TGTGCCAGCTTAAAGTCCAACGAGCAGTACTTC. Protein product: CASLKSNEQYF.